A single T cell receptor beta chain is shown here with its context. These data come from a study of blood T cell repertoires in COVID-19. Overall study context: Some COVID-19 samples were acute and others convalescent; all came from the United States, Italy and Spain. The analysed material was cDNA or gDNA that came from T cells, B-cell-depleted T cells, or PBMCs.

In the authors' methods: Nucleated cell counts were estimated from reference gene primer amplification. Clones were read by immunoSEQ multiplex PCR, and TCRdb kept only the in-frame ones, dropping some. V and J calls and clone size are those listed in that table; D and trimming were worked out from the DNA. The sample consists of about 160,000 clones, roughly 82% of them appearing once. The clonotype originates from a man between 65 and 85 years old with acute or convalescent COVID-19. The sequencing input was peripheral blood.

CDR3 in amino acids: CAISEWSGATSTDTQYF. The CDR3 DNA reads TGTGCCATCAGTGAGTGGAGCGGGGCCACTAGCACAGATACGCAGTATTTT. This chain links TRBV10-3 with TRBJ2-3, with 7 bases aligning to TRBD2. V was clipped by 1 base and J by 0 bases; unmatched bases: 7. The CDR3 loop spans 17 amino acids. The germline V gene has CDR1 ENHRY and CDR2 SYGVKD.